Following are 4 T cell receptor beta chains from one sample sequenced in a study of shared clonotypes between healthy human individuals. Data came from immunoSEQ multiplex PCR; TCRdb stores just in-frame clones and leaves some out. Counted here are about 1 million clones, about 77% occurring once; the ten biggest clones make up nearly 1.5%. The sample comprised memory CD4+ T cells sorted from blood. Subset defined: CD45RA-negative fraction. These receptors all stem from a man aged 18 to 29 in good health.

This clone was detected a few times. The chain carries TRBV5-1 and TRBJ1-2, with TRBD1 as a possible D gene (6 bases). This CDR3 region has 15 residues. The germline V gene encodes CDR1 SGHRS and CDR2 YFSETQ. Trimming stripped 1 base from V and 7 bases from J, with 17 bases between. CDR3 DNA: TGCGCCAGCAGCTTGTCTGGGGGCGCGATAGGTGGCTACACCTTC. Translation gives CASSLSGGAIGGYTF.

V usage is TRBV28 and J usage is TRBJ2-5; maybe TRBD1 (6 bases). This CDR3 comprises 14 residues. Germline values: CDR1 MDHEN, CDR2 SYDVKM. V was pared by 6 bases and J by 2 bases, with 13 bases between. This chain's CDR3 is CASSFRTGQETQYF. In DNA form, the CDR3 reads TGTGCCAGCAGCTTTAGAACAGGGCAAGAGACCCAGTACTTC. The full variable domain, completed using reference TRBV28 and TRBJ2-5, is DVKVTQSSRYLVKRTGEKVFLECVQDMDHENMFWYRQDPGLGLRLIYFSYDVKMKEKGDIPEGYSVSREKKERFSLILESASTNQTSMYLCASSFRTGQETQYFGPGTRLLVL.

The rearrangement uses TRBV18 and TRBJ1-1, with a possible D match to TRBD1 (6 bases). V gave up 6 bases and J gave up 1 base, with 12 bases separating them. The germline V gene has CDR1 KGHSH and CDR2 LQKENI. This CDR3 spans 14 amino acids. CDR3 sequence (DNA): TGTGCCAGCTCTAAGGACAGAGGGAACACTGAAGCTTTCTTT. It translates to CASSKDRGNTEAFF.

The rearrangement joins TRBV6-5 to TRBJ2-7, with 12 bases lining up with TRBD1. The CDR3 contains 14 residues. CDR1 is MNHEY, CDR2 SVGAGI, per germline. The trim removed 6 bases at V and 4 bases at J, leaving 4 bases unmatched. The DNA for the CDR3 is TGTGCCAGCAGCGGGACAGGGGGCACGTACGAGCAGTACTTC. Protein: CASSGTGGTYEQYF.